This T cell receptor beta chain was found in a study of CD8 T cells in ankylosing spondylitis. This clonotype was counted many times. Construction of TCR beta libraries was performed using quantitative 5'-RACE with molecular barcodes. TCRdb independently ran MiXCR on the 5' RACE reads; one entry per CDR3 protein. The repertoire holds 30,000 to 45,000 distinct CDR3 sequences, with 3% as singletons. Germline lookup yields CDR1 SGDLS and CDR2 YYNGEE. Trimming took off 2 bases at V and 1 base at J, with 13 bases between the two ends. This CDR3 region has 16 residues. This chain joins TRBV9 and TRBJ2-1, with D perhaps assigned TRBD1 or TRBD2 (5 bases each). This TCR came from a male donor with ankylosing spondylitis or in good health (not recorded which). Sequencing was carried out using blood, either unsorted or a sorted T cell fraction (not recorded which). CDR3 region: CASSVGHRGSYNEQFF. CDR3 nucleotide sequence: TGTGCCAGCAGCGTCGGACATCGGGGTTCCTACAATGAGCAGTTCTTC.